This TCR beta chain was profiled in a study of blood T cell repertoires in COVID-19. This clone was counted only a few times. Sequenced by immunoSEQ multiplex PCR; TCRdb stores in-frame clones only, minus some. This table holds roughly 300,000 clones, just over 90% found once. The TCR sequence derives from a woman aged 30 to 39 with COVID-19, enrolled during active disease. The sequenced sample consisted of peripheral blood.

CDR3 region: CASSPSGLAGYNEQFF. The CDR3 DNA reads TGTGCCAGCAGTCCCTCGGGACTAGCGGGGTACAATGAGCAGTTCTTC. J is TRBJ2-1 and V is TRBV28; 13 bases align to TRBD2. V lost 5 bases and J lost 4; bases outside the gene matches: 5. Per germline, CDR1 MDHEN and CDR2 SYDVKM. There are 16 residues in the CDR3.